Following are 30 T cell receptor beta chains from one sample sequenced in a study of beta chain features in type 1 diabetes. The entirety of the isolated RNA underwent reverse transcription, so expressed TCRB transcripts were sequenced. The repertoire was sequenced with immunoSEQ multiplex PCR; TCRdb's copy has only in-frame clones and lacks some. The sample contains under 450,000 clones, approximately 13% of which appear only once. What was sequenced was naive CD4+ T cells from blood. These receptors originate from a man aged 25 to 40 in good health.

This clone was seen only a few times. This CDR3 is CASSPKGTIYF. The CDR3 DNA follows: TGTGCCAGCTCACCAAAAGGCACCATATATTTT. The V call is TRBV18, the J call TRBJ1-3; D unresolved. Trimming cost V 2 bases and J 9 bases, with 5 bases left between them. Germline CDR1 KGHSH, CDR2 LQKENI. The CDR3 length is 11 residues.

V gene TRBV7-9 combines with J gene TRBJ1-4; D gene ambiguous. The CDR3 length is 12 residues. Germline values: CDR1 SEHNR, CDR2 FQNEAQ (reference sequence). Deletions cut 3 bases from V and 13 bases from J, with 12 bases between. The CDR3 DNA is TGTGCCAGCAGCTTTGATAGAACGTTACTGTTTTTT. Translated: CASSFDRTLLFF.

DNA for the CDR3: TGTGCCAGCAGCTTAGCGGCTGGACAGGGAGGTTTCCAAGAGACCCAGTACTTC. Amino acids: CASSLAAGQGGFQETQYF. The chain is built from TRBV7-2 and TRBJ2-5; 8 nucleotides agree with TRBD1. The CDR3 consists of 18 residues. Germline CDR1 is SGHTA and CDR2 is FQGNSA. V shed 0 bases, J shed 1 base, and the junction held 10 bases outside the gene matches.

This clone has more than one count but fewer than ten. This rearrangement joins TRBV5-1 to TRBJ2-1; TRBD2 agrees at 8 bases. The CDR3 loop spans 15 amino acids. Germline V lookup: CDR1 SGHRS, CDR2 YFSETQ. Trimming took 1 base from V and 4 from J; bases not matched to a gene: 4. This chain's CDR3 is CASSLSGGRYNEQFF. The CDR3 nucleotides are TGCGCCAGCAGCTTGTCGGGAGGGCGATACAATGAGCAGTTCTTC.

This clone was picked up a small number of times. The rearrangement uses TRBV4-1 and TRBJ2-4, with D maybe TRBD1 (5 bases). The CDR3 runs 16 residues. In germline, CDR1 is MGHRA, CDR2 YSYEKL. The V and J ends lost 0 bases and 0 bases respectively, with 9 bases between them. For the CDR3, the DNA is TGCGCCAGCAGCCAAGAAATCCAGGGAGCCAAAAACATTCAGTACTTC. It specifies CASSQEIQGAKNIQYF.

Comments on this clone: Additional DNA sequences in this sample encode the identical CDR3. The chain combines TRBV30 with TRBJ1-1; D call uncertain. Trimming removed 0 bases at V and 7 bases at J, with 6 bases between. Per the germline V gene, CDR1 is GTSNPN and CDR2 is SVGIG (reference sequence). The CDR3 sequence is 11 residues long. CDR3 DNA sequence: TGTGCCTGGAGTGTCGGAGGTGAAGCTTTCTTT. Its translation: CAWSVGGEAFF.

The V call is TRBV20-1, the J call TRBJ1-1; D unresolved. V was trimmed by 3 bases and J by 5 bases, leaving 4 bases between them. Germline assignment: CDR1 DFQATT and CDR2 SNEGSKA (reference sequence). The CDR3 length is 10 residues. In DNA form, the CDR3 reads TGCAGTGCTAGTTGGACTGAAGCTTTCTTT. Its translation is CSASWTEAFF.

CDR3 DNA sequence: TGTGCCAGCAGTCGGGGTACTAGGGAGACCCAGTACTTC. Translation gives CASSRGTRETQYF. This sequence joins TRBV6-6 and TRBJ2-5, with D possibly matching TRBD2 (5 bases). V shed 5 bases and J shed 5 bases, with 12 bases lying between them. CDR1 and CDR2 (germline): MNHNY, SVGAGI (reference sequence). The CDR3 covers 13 residues.

J is TRBJ2-3 and V is TRBV4-3, with 8 bases fitting TRBD2. J was trimmed by 2 bases and V by 0 bases; bases with no gene match: 7. The CDR3 sequence is 17 residues long. Germline CDR1 LGHNA, CDR2 YSLEER. For the CDR3, the DNA is TGCGCCAGCAGCCAAGATCAGCGGGGGCCCCACACAGATACGCAGTATTTT. The encoded protein is CASSQDQRGPHTDTQYF.

The V and J genes are TRBV7-6 and TRBJ2-5; maybe TRBD2 (6 bases). The V gene's germline CDR1 is SGHVS and CDR2 FNYEAQ. The germline V and J ends were trimmed by 0 bases and 5 bases, with 10 bases remaining between them. This CDR3 comprises 14 residues. The CDR3 bases are TGTGCCAGCAGCTTAGCTCTAGCGATGGAGACCCAGTACTTC. Protein sequence: CASSLALAMETQYF.

This clone appeared a few times. The chain combines TRBV2 with TRBJ1-2; D remains ambiguous. The germline gives CDR1 SNHLY, CDR2 FYNNEI. V lost 2 bases and J lost 1, with 11 bases in between. There are 15 residues in the CDR3. The CDR3 loop reads CASSEYSPSNYGYTF. The CDR3 DNA follows: TGTGCCAGCAGTGAATACAGCCCAAGTAACTATGGCTACACCTTC.

Points on this clone: This may arise from a read error, as a much more abundant clone is one base away. The genes are TRBV9 and TRBJ2-3; no definite D call. This CDR3 contains 11 residues. The V and J ends lost 4 bases and 2 bases respectively, with 2 bases between them. Per the germline V gene, CDR1 is SGDLS and CDR2 is YYNGEE. The CDR3 here is CASSITDTQYF. Here the CDR3 DNA reads TGTGCCAGCAGCATCACAGATACGCAGTATTTT.

This clone appeared a few times. The chain links TRBV15 to TRBJ2-3; D is unresolved. Germline CDR1 is LNHNV and CDR2 is YYDKDF (reference sequence). V shed 2 bases and J shed 0 bases, with 6 bases lying between them. The CDR3 consists of 14 residues. For the CDR3, the DNA is TGTGCCACCAGCAGACGCACTAGCACAGATACGCAGTATTTT. It translates to CATSRRTSTDTQYF.

The V call is TRBV19, the J call TRBJ2-1; 9 nucleotides match TRBD1. CDR3 length equals 14 residues. Germline V lookup: CDR1 LNHDA, CDR2 SQIVND (reference sequence). V lost 6 bases to trimming and J lost 5 bases; unmatched junction nucleotides: 5. CDR3 loop: CASRRRDRDNEQFF. CDR3 in DNA: TGTGCCAGTAGACGGAGGGACAGGGACAATGAGCAGTTCTTC.

The V and J genes are TRBV27 and TRBJ2-5, with D possibly matching TRBD2 (6 bases). Germline V gene data show CDR1 as MNHEY and CDR2 as SMNVEV (reference sequence). This CDR3 region has 13 residues. V was trimmed by 5 bases and J by 7 bases, leaving 14 bases between them. In DNA form, the CDR3 reads TGTGCCAGCAGTCGCGGGACGGGGCGGACCCAGTACTTC. Its protein is CASSRGTGRTQYF.

This clone was seen only a few times. This chain links TRBV6-5 with TRBJ2-7; D assignment may be TRBD1 or TRBD2 (6 bases each). Germline CDR1 reads MNHEY; CDR2 reads SVGAGI. The CDR3 spans 14 residues. The ends were cut back, 2 bases at V and 2 bases at J, with 10 bases in the middle. This CDR3 is CASSYRGRAYEQYF. Written as DNA, the CDR3 is TGTGCCAGCAGTTACCGGGGGCGGGCCTACGAGCAGTACTTC.

V usage is TRBV29-1 and J usage is TRBJ1-1, with 8 nucleotides matching TRBD1. Per germline, CDR1 SQVTM and CDR2 ANQGSEA. This CDR3 contains 14 residues. The J segment lost 1 base and the V segment lost 3 bases, leaving 4 bases of the junction unmatched. The CDR3 spells CSVDRTGTNTEAFF. DNA for the CDR3: TGCAGCGTTGATAGGACAGGGACGAACACTGAAGCTTTCTTT.

J is TRBJ1-6 and V is TRBV13, with 7 bases fitting TRBD1. This CDR3 spans 15 amino acids. The V gene's germline CDR1 is PRHDT and CDR2 FYEKMQ (reference sequence). Trimming cost V 5 bases and J 7 bases; bases outside gene matches: 8. CDR3 nucleotide sequence: TGTGCCAGCAGCGCTCGACAGGGAACGAATTCACCCCTCCACTTT. It codes for CASSARQGTNSPLHF.

This chain uses TRBV30 with TRBJ2-6, with 14 bases matching TRBD2. The CDR3 runs to 18 residues. V gave up 8 bases and J gave up 3 bases; unmatched junction bases: 12. The V gene's germline CDR1 is GTSNPN and CDR2 SVGIG (reference sequence). The CDR3 spells CAGNTGTSGSIGANVLTF. The CDR3, as DNA: TGTGCCGGGAACACCGGGACTAGCGGGAGTATTGGGGCCAACGTCCTGACTTTC.

This clone was seen only a few times. The chain employs TRBV9 and TRBJ2-1; 12 nucleotides align to TRBD2. CDR1 is SGDLS, CDR2 YYNGEE, per germline. V was pared by 2 bases and J by 6 bases, with 9 bases of the junction left unmatched. The CDR3 runs to 17 residues. CDR3 in amino acids: CASSVFDRTSGANEQFF. The DNA for the CDR3 is TGTGCCAGCAGCGTGTTTGACCGGACTAGCGGGGCCAATGAGCAGTTCTTC.

This chain connects TRBV30 to TRBJ1-2, with a possible D match to TRBD1 (6 bases). This CDR3 comprises 12 residues. V gave up 5 bases and J gave up 4 bases, with 11 bases separating them. The germline gives CDR1 GTSNPN, CDR2 SVGIG (reference sequence). The CDR3 nucleotides are TGTGCCTGGTCCCGGGGGCTCTATGGCTACACCTTC. This sequence encodes CAWSRGLYGYTF.

The sample holds a few counts of this clone. The J gene is TRBJ2-7, the V gene TRBV29-1; D is unresolved. V lost 4 bases and J 6 bases, leaving 13 bases between the germline ends. Germline-derived CDR1 and CDR2 are SQVTM and ANQGSEA. The CDR3 covers 12 residues. The CDR3 DNA follows: TGCAGCGTTGCCGGTGAGTCCGTCGAGCAGTACTTC. Its translation is CSVAGESVEQYF.

The rearrangement uses TRBV6-5 and TRBJ1-2; 8 bases agree with TRBD1. This CDR3 contains 15 residues. The V segment lost 5 bases and the J segment 8 bases; nucleotides outside the gene matches: 13. Per the germline V gene, CDR1 is MNHEY and CDR2 is SVGAGI. CDR3 region: CASSPDSGGWRGYTF. CDR3 in DNA: TGTGCCAGCAGTCCCGACTCAGGGGGCTGGCGCGGCTACACCTTC.

This chain uses TRBV7-6 with TRBJ2-1; 7 nucleotides match TRBD2. Germline lookup yields CDR1 SGHVS and CDR2 FNYEAQ. V was pared by 0 bases and J by 2 bases, with 4 bases of the junction left unmatched. The CDR3 runs 16 residues. The CDR3 here is CASSLAHTSAYNEQFF. In nucleotides, the CDR3 is TGTGCCAGCAGCTTAGCCCATACTAGCGCCTACAATGAGCAGTTCTTC.

The chain is built from TRBV6-1 and TRBJ2-3; 8 bases align to TRBD1. Germline CDR1 is MNHNS and CDR2 is SASEGT. The CDR3 covers 14 residues. V dropped 6 bases and J dropped 1; count of bases not matched to a gene: 3. In DNA, the CDR3 is TGTGCCAGCAGCAGGGGGCCTGGCACAGATACGCAGTATTTT. Protein: CASSRGPGTDTQYF.

This clone was observed a handful of times. This sequence joins TRBV15 and TRBJ2-3; unclear D gene. Germline loops: CDR1 LNHNV, CDR2 YYDKDF (reference sequence). The CDR3 runs 15 residues. With 8 bases removed from V and 1 base from J, the gap between germline ends came to 16 bases. The CDR3 sequence is CATGQENPGTDTQYF. CDR3 DNA: TGTGCCACCGGCCAGGAGAACCCTGGCACAGATACGCAGTATTTT. The entire variable domain, with the rest obtained from reference TRBV15 and TRBJ2-3, is as follows: DAMVIQNPRYQVTQFGKPVTLSCSQTLNHNVMYWYQQKSSQAPKLLFHYYDKDFNNEADTPDNFQSRRPNTSFCFLDIRSPGLGDTAMYLCATGQENPGTDTQYFGPGTRLTVL.

This clone showed up just a few times. This chain uses TRBV6-6 with TRBJ2-5; D is possibly TRBD1 (6 bases). Looked up from germline, CDR1 is MNHNY and CDR2 is SVGAGI (reference sequence). The length of the CDR3 is 15 residues. Between the trimmed V and J ends, which lost 7 bases and 7 bases, there was a span of 22 bases. CDR3 residues: CASTERAGALRTQYF. CDR3 sequence (DNA): TGTGCCAGCACCGAGAGGGCAGGGGCCCTAAGGACCCAGTACTTC.

This clone was seen a few times. The chain uses TRBV30 and TRBJ2-1; TRBD1 aligns across 7 bases. The CDR3 is made up of 14 amino acids. The germline V gene has CDR1 GTSNPN and CDR2 SVGIG (reference sequence). V shed 6 bases, J shed 7 bases, and the junction held 12 bases outside the gene matches. CDR3 DNA: TGTGCCTGTAACCGGGACAGAAAAAGGAATGAGCAGTTCTTC. Residues: CACNRDRKRNEQFF.

The chain links TRBV7-6 to TRBJ2-3; D could derive from TRBD1 or TRBD2 (5 bases each). Trimming pared 2 bases from V and 6 bases from J, leaving 18 bases between. The CDR3 contains 16 residues. In germline, CDR1 is SGHVS, CDR2 FNYEAQ. The CDR3 region is CASSLPWGNRRDTQYF. CDR3 coding DNA: TGTGCCAGCAGCTTACCGTGGGGGAACAGGCGCGATACGCAGTATTTT.

This clone was detected only a few times. The chain couples TRBV29-1 to TRBJ2-1; D gene uncertain. The CDR3 has 12 amino acids. Per germline, CDR1 SQVTM and CDR2 ANQGSEA. V lost 6 bases and J lost 6, with 12 bases in between. CDR3 nucleotides: TGCAGCGTAGGTGGGGTTCCCAATGAGCAGTTCTTC. Its translation: CSVGGVPNEQFF.